This entry concerns a single T cell receptor (beta chain). Its antigen is currently unknown. Other nucleotide sequences in the sample specify the same CDR3. This record belongs to a study of cytomegalovirus exposure and HLA in healthy donors. Study-level background: A prior analysis found roughly 110 million unique TCR beta sequences from around 180 million T cells. Study findings and constraints: According to a later analysis, donors in an Asian-associated ancestry cluster reportedly had fewer N-insertions than the roughly 670-donor mean. Certain sequence variants were highly shared and formed a cluster, and this cluster was likely a sequencing artifact.

The CDR3 runs to 12 residues. CDR1 is MNHNS and CDR2 is SASEGT in the germline V gene. V was cut by 7 bases and J by 4 bases, with 10 bases left in between. PCR employed 60 Vbeta and 13 Jbeta primers. Using immunoSEQ multiplex PCR, the repertoire was profiled, and TCRdb retains in-frame clones only, with some absent. Found here are tens of thousands of clones, roughly 69% of them singletons; the top ten hold about 6.7%. The clonotype originates from a woman in her thirties in good health and CMV-seronegative. The chain is built from TRBV6-1 and TRBJ2-5; D is unresolved. The sequenced sample was PBMCs. The CDR3 protein is CASTLAGETQYF. CDR3 coding DNA: TGTGCCAGCACACTTGCCGGAGAGACCCAGTACTTC.